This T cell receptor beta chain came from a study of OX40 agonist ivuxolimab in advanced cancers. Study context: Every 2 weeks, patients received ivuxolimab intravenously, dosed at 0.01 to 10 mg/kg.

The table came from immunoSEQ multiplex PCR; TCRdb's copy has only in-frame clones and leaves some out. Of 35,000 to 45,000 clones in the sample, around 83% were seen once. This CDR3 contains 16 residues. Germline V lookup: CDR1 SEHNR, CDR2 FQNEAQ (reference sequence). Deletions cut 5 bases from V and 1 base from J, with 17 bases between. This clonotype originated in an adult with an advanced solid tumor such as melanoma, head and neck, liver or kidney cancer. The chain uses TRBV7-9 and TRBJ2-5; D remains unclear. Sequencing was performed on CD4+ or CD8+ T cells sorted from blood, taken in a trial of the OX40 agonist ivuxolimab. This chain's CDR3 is CASSILPGTPQETQYF. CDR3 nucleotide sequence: TGTGCCAGCAGCATCCTCCCGGGTACACCCCAAGAGACCCAGTACTTC.